The clone carrying this T cell receptor (beta chain) was recorded at least ten times. Its antigen is currently unknown. A template switching step contributed a universal primer site, while unique molecular identifiers were present in the cDNA. TCRdb ran MiXCR on the 5' RACE reads and lists one entry per CDR3 protein. The sample yields hundreds of thousands of distinct CDR3 sequences, around an eighth seen once. Trimming stripped 2 bases from V and 4 bases from J, with 9 bases between. This CDR3 is 14 amino acids long. This entry comes from a study of identical twins. Study outcomes and limitations: Part of the zero-insertion signal could reflect confounding by invariant MAIT and iNKT cells. Insertions were fewer in abundant cord blood beta clonotypes, whereas memory repertoires showed none of this pattern.

These same records also appear under a second study, on yellow fever vaccine responses in identical twins.

The sequence derives from a woman between 18 and 29 years old in good health. The sample comprised CD8+ T cells sorted from blood. The V gene is TRBV12-3 or TRBV12-4, the J gene TRBJ1-5; D is uncertain. The CDR3 is CASSLWADNQPQHF. CDR3 DNA: TGTGCCAGCAGTTTATGGGCTGATAATCAGCCCCAGCATTTT.